This T cell receptor (beta chain) originates from a study of cytomegalovirus exposure and HLA in healthy donors. Study-wide results and limits: Specificity for CMV antigens was confirmed in vitro for three of the CMV-associated chains. A later analysis appeared to link common viral pathogens to several of the most significant clusters.

To note about this clone: Its antigen is not identified.

PCR involved 60 Vbeta and 13 Jbeta primers. Libraries were prepared by immunoSEQ multiplex PCR; TCRdb keeps only in-frame clonotypes and omits some of them. The table has approximately 140,000 clones, 55% to 70% seen once. The CDR3 is made up of 13 amino acids. The V gene's germline CDR1 is SGDLS and CDR2 YYNGEE. V was pared by 2 bases and J by 4 bases, with 1 base of the junction left unmatched. Sequencing was carried out using PBMCs. This chain uses TRBV9 with TRBJ2-5, with 8 bases matching TRBD2. This clonotype was sampled from a woman in her sixties in good health and CMV-seropositive. The CDR3 nucleotides are TGTGCCAGCAGCGTCGGGGGGGCAGAGACCCAGTACTTC. It encodes CASSVGGAETQYF.